A single sample is the source of the 31 T cell receptor beta chains below, sequenced in a study of cytomegalovirus exposure and HLA in healthy donors. The PCR made use of 60 Vbeta and 13 Jbeta primers. The repertoire was sequenced with immunoSEQ multiplex PCR; TCRdb's copy has only in-frame clones and lacks some. Of some 180,000 clones in the sample, 77% were seen once. The sample consisted of PBMCs. Receptors were obtained from a woman between 55 and 75 years old in good health and CMV-seropositive.

The gene calls are TRBV19 and TRBJ2-3; 7 positions agree with TRBD2. The V gene's germline CDR1 is LNHDA and CDR2 SQIVND (reference sequence). The CDR3 contains 16 residues. V lost 2 bases, J lost 2 bases, and 7 bases stayed unmatched. For the CDR3, the DNA is TGTGCCAGTAGTATAAGGGGCGGGAGTACCACAGATACGCAGTATTTT. It translates to CASSIRGGSTTDTQYF.

The gene calls are TRBV11-2 and TRBJ1-1, with 7 positions matching TRBD1. CDR3 length: 14 residues. Germline-derived CDR1 and CDR2 are SGHAT and FQNNGV. V shed 1 base, J shed 4 bases, and the junction held 3 bases outside the gene matches. CDR3 in amino acids: CASSLVSGGTEAFF. The CDR3 DNA reads TGTGCCAGCAGCTTAGTATCAGGGGGCACTGAAGCTTTCTTT.

The CDR3 sequence is CASSSSRLANEQFF. The CDR3, as DNA: TGTGCCAGCAGCTCCTCGAGACTAGCGAATGAGCAGTTCTTC. The V call is TRBV7-2, the J call TRBJ2-1, with TRBD2 matching over 8 bases. Per the germline V gene, CDR1 is SGHTA and CDR2 is FQGNSA. CDR3 length: 14 amino acids. The V gene end was trimmed by 4 bases and the J gene end by 7 bases; junction bases not matched to a gene: 6. Variable domain in full (rest from reference TRBV7-2 and TRBJ2-1): GAGVSQSPSNKVTEKGKDVELRCDPISGHTALYWYRQSLGQGLEFLIYFQGNSAPDKSGLPSDRFSAERTGGSVSTLTIQRTQQEDSAVYLCASSSSRLANEQFFGPGTRLTVL.

V usage is TRBV18 and J usage is TRBJ1-2; possible D gene TRBD1, 6 bases. The CDR3 length is 14 residues. CDR1 and CDR2 (germline): KGHSH, LQKENI. V was clipped by 2 bases and J by 4 bases, with 11 bases between them. This chain's CDR3 is CASSPEDRTYGYTF. The CDR3 DNA is TGTGCCAGCTCACCAGAGGACAGAACCTATGGCTACACCTTC.

This clone was picked up a small number of times. The rearrangement joins TRBV5-6 to TRBJ1-2; tentative D call: TRBD1 (5 bases). From germline, CDR1 is SGHDT and CDR2 YYEEEE. V lost 0 bases and J lost 1, with 7 bases in between. The CDR3 contains 14 residues. The CDR3 nucleotides read TGTGCCAGCAGCTTGGCGGGACTTAACTATGGCTACACCTTC. This encodes CASSLAGLNYGYTF.

The table lists this clone with a few counts. Its ends do not fully match the called genes, so a read error is possible. The rearrangement links TRBV29-1 to TRBJ2-4, with D possibly matching TRBD1 (5 bases). Germline V gene data show CDR1 as SQVTM and CDR2 as ANQGSEA. CDR3 length: 16 amino acids. The chain's CDR3 is CSVMSRVRIAKNSQYF. The CDR3 DNA follows: TGCAGCGTTATGAGCAGGGTCCGAATAGCCAAAAACAGTCAGTACTTC.

This chain connects TRBV18 to TRBJ2-7; D perhaps matches TRBD2 (5 bases). This CDR3 contains 16 residues. From germline, CDR1 is KGHSH and CDR2 LQKENI. V shed 3 bases and J shed 0 bases, with 15 bases lying between them. The CDR3 is CASSPRGELSSYEQYF. The CDR3 nucleotides read TGTGCCAGCTCACCCCGGGGTGAATTGAGCTCCTACGAGCAGTACTTC.

The V and J genes are TRBV28 and TRBJ1-2; TRBD1 matches at 8 bases. Germline CDR1 reads MDHEN; CDR2 reads SYDVKM. The junction had 7 bases not matched to a gene; V was cut back by 4 bases and J by 3 bases. The length of the CDR3 is 15 residues. CDR3 nucleotide sequence: TGTGCCAGCAGTTCTACCTCGACAGGGGACTATGGCTACACCTTC. The encoded protein is CASSSTSTGDYGYTF.

This clone was counted a single time. The V call is TRBV9, the J call TRBJ2-6; D possibly corresponds to TRBD1 (6 bases). V lost 0 bases and J lost 3, with 7 bases in between. CDR3 length: 15 amino acids. From germline, CDR1 is SGDLS and CDR2 YYNGEE. The CDR3 DNA reads as TGTGCCAGCAGCGTAGCAGGGGATGGGGCCAACGTCCTGACTTTC. It encodes CASSVAGDGANVLTF.

The rearrangement joins TRBV6-5 to TRBJ2-1; D is possibly TRBD1 (6 bases). Trimming removed 5 bases at V and 3 bases at J, with 14 bases between. This CDR3 is 15 amino acids long. CDR1 is MNHEY and CDR2 is SVGAGI in the germline V gene. The CDR3 sequence: CASSRRQVGYNEQFF. The CDR3 DNA reads TGTGCCAGCAGTCGGAGACAGGTCGGCTACAATGAGCAGTTCTTC.

This chain connects TRBV28 to TRBJ1-5; tentative D call: TRBD1 (6 bases). Germline V gene data show CDR1 as MDHEN and CDR2 as SYDVKM. There are 15 residues in the CDR3. V gave up 6 bases and J gave up 2 bases, with 14 bases separating them. The DNA of the CDR3 is TGTGCCAGCAGCCTAGGGGGAACAGGCAATCAGCCCCAGCATTTT. Its protein product is CASSLGGTGNQPQHF. Variable domain in full (rest from reference TRBV28 and TRBJ1-5): DVKVTQSSRYLVKRTGEKVFLECVQDMDHENMFWYRQDPGLGLRLIYFSYDVKMKEKGDIPEGYSVSREKKERFSLILESASTNQTSMYLCASSLGGTGNQPQHFGDGTRLSIL.

This clone was seen a few times. The chain combines TRBV9 with TRBJ2-5; a possible D gene is TRBD2 (6 bases). The V end lost 2 bases, the J end lost 1 base, and 12 bases lay between the germline ends. The CDR3 extends over 15 amino acids. Germline-derived CDR1 and CDR2 are SGDLS and YYNGEE. CDR3 sequence: CASSVGGQFQETQYF. In nucleotides, the CDR3 is TGTGCCAGCAGCGTGGGGGGTCAGTTCCAAGAGACCCAGTACTTC.

This clone has only a few counts. This rearrangement joins TRBV6-1 to TRBJ2-7; 7 bases fit TRBD1. The length of the CDR3 is 15 residues. V shed 5 bases, J shed 4 bases, and the junction held 11 bases outside the gene matches. Germline V gene sequence: CDR1 MNHNS, CDR2 SASEGT. CDR3 DNA sequence: TGTGCCAGCAGTAGCTACGACAGGGAGCCTTACGAGCAGTACTTC. Residues: CASSSYDREPYEQYF.

V gene TRBV9 combines with J gene TRBJ2-5; D is unresolved. Germline V gives CDR1 SGDLS, CDR2 YYNGEE. This CDR3 is 14 amino acids long. V was clipped by 0 bases and J by 4 bases, with 10 bases between them. DNA for the CDR3: TGTGCCAGCAGCGTAGAGTCTTTCGGAGAGACCCAGTACTTC. This sequence encodes CASSVESFGETQYF.

This clone was seen a few times. This chain joins TRBV10-3 and TRBJ2-7, with 8 bases matching TRBD1. The CDR3 runs to 14 residues. Losses at the gene ends were 6 bases for V and 3 bases for J; bases not matched to a gene: 7. Germline V gene sequence: CDR1 ENHRY, CDR2 SYGVKD. The CDR3 region is CAIRRTGSDYEQYF. The CDR3 DNA is TGTGCCATCAGGAGGACAGGGTCCGACTACGAGCAGTACTTC.

The chain recombines TRBV18 with TRBJ1-4; D possibly corresponds to TRBD1 (5 bases). V lost 8 bases to trimming and J lost 2 bases, with 9 bases between them. Germline V gene data show CDR1 as KGHSH and CDR2 as LQKENI. The CDR3 totals 13 residues. CDR3: CASRRGTNEKLFF. As DNA, the CDR3 is TGTGCCAGCCGGCGGGGGACTAATGAAAAACTGTTTTTT.

The J gene is TRBJ1-1, the V gene TRBV11-2, with D perhaps TRBD1 (6 bases). The V gene lost 4 bases and the J gene lost 1 base, with 7 bases spanning the gap. Looked up from germline, CDR1 is SGHAT and CDR2 is FQNNGV. This CDR3 has 13 amino acids. The CDR3 reads CASSSDRNTEAFF. The CDR3 nucleotides read TGTGCCAGCAGCTCGGACAGGAACACTGAAGCTTTCTTT.

The chain couples TRBV7-9 to TRBJ1-2, with a tentative D call TRBD1 (6 bases). CDR3 length: 13 amino acids. V was cut by 5 bases and J by 6 bases, with 13 bases left in between. Germline V gene sequence: CDR1 SEHNR, CDR2 FQNEAQ (reference sequence). In nucleotides, the CDR3 is TGTGCCAGCAGCCCTACAGGGAGACATGGCTACACCTTC. Translated: CASSPTGRHGYTF.

This rearrangement joins TRBV28 to TRBJ1-2, with D possibly being TRBD1 (6 bases). Germline V gene sequence: CDR1 MDHEN, CDR2 SYDVKM. The CDR3 runs 13 residues. V dropped 6 bases and J dropped 4 bases, with 12 bases sitting between them. This chain's CDR3 is CASRSQGSYGYTF. The CDR3 coding sequence is TGTGCCAGCAGGTCACAGGGTAGCTATGGCTACACCTTC.

The chain recombines TRBV5-5 with TRBJ2-1, with 13 bases lining up with TRBD2. With V trimmed by 5 bases and J by 9 bases, 8 bases remained unmatched. The CDR3 has 15 residues. Germline CDR1 is SGHKS and CDR2 is YYEKEE (reference sequence). Here the CDR3 reads CASRLAGGRSSEQFF. DNA for the CDR3: TGTGCCAGCAGACTAGCGGGAGGGAGGTCTAGTGAGCAGTTCTTC.

CDR3 sequence reads: CASSGGGTPTYHEQYF. For the CDR3, the DNA is TGTGCCAGCAGTGGGGGAGGGACACCCACCTACCACGAGCAGTACTTC. J is TRBJ2-7 and V is TRBV6-1; weak D call: TRBD2 (7 bases). Trimming took off 4 bases at V and 5 bases at J, with 21 bases between the two ends. The CDR3 has 16 amino acids. Germline CDR1 and CDR2: MNHNS and SASEGT.

CDR3 amino acids: CASSLFGSNEAFF. In DNA, the CDR3 is TGTGCCAGCAGTTTATTCGGTAGCAATGAAGCTTTCTTT. The rearrangement joins TRBV28 to TRBJ1-1; D unclear. There are 13 residues in the CDR3. From germline, CDR1 is MDHEN and CDR2 SYDVKM. V lost 1 base and J 7 bases, leaving 10 bases between the germline ends.

CDR3 amino acids: CASSFRDRGLYPYEQYF. In DNA form, the CDR3 reads TGTGCCAGCAGTTTCCGGGACAGGGGGTTATACCCCTACGAGCAGTACTTC. The V and J genes are TRBV27 and TRBJ2-7; 11 bases map to TRBD1. The CDR3 contains 17 residues. J lost 2 bases, V lost 3 bases, and 9 bases had no gene match. Germline V lookup: CDR1 MNHEY, CDR2 SMNVEV (reference sequence).

The chain is built from TRBV28 and TRBJ2-1; tentatively, D is TRBD2 (6 bases). Between the trimmed V and J ends, which lost 10 bases and 3 bases, there was a span of 13 bases. The CDR3 covers 13 residues. CDR1 and CDR2 (germline): MDHEN, SYDVKM. This chain's CDR3 is CATTLGGYNEQFF. The CDR3 coding sequence is TGTGCCACCACCCTGGGGGGCTACAATGAGCAGTTCTTC.

J is TRBJ2-2 and V is TRBV7-2; TRBD2 matches at 11 bases. The germline CDR1 and CDR2 sequences are SGHTA and FQGNSA. The ends lost 5 bases at V and 2 bases at J; junction bases unmatched: 7. The CDR3 spans 17 residues. The CDR3 nucleotides are TGTGCCAGCAGCCCTCAGGGACTAGCGGTTAACACCGGGGAGCTGTTTTTT. Amino acids: CASSPQGLAVNTGELFF.

This clone was seen a single time. The CDR3 protein is CASSLSGGRETQYF. The CDR3 DNA reads as TGTGCCAGCAGCCTTAGCGGGGGGAGGGAGACCCAGTACTTC. This rearrangement joins TRBV7-2 to TRBJ2-5; the match to TRBD2 covers 10 bases. The CDR3 has 14 residues. The germline gives CDR1 SGHTA, CDR2 FQGNSA. With 5 bases clipped from V and 5 bases from J, the junction kept 5 bases outside the gene matches.

The chain is built from TRBV27 and TRBJ2-7, with a weak D call TRBD2 (6 bases). CDR1 is MNHEY and CDR2 is SMNVEV in the germline V gene (reference sequence). This CDR3 contains 15 residues. V was cut by 7 bases and J by 2 bases, with 18 bases left in between. The CDR3 loop is CASTSSSESPYEQYF. The CDR3, as DNA: TGTGCCAGCACCTCCTCTAGCGAGTCGCCCTACGAGCAGTACTTC.

This chain uses TRBV13 with TRBJ2-3, with D possibly TRBD1 on 5 matching bases. The V end was cut by 2 bases, the J end by 3 bases, with 9 bases between. Germline V gene sequence: CDR1 PRHDT, CDR2 FYEKMQ (reference sequence). The CDR3 sequence is 14 residues long. CDR3 protein: CASSLRRATDTQYF. The CDR3 bases are TGTGCCAGCAGCTTACGCAGGGCTACAGATACGCAGTATTTT.

The genes are TRBV27 and TRBJ1-2; 7 nucleotides match TRBD1. The V gene end was trimmed by 6 bases and the J gene end by 0 bases; junction bases not matched to a gene: 4. The CDR3 is made up of 14 amino acids. CDR1 MNHEY and CDR2 SMNVEV come from the germline V gene (reference sequence). CDR3 nucleotides: TGTGCCAGCAGAGACAGGGCACCTAACTATGGCTACACCTTC. Its translation: CASRDRAPNYGYTF.

The CDR3 nucleotides are TGTGCCAGCAGTTACATGGGCGCAGATACGCAGTATTTT. Translating it yields CASSYMGADTQYF. The rearrangement links TRBV6-6 to TRBJ2-3; D not certain. The V gene lost 2 bases and the J gene lost 4 bases, with 7 bases spanning the gap. Germline V lookup: CDR1 MNHNY, CDR2 SVGAGI (reference sequence). CDR3 length equals 13 residues.

The genes are TRBV11-3 and TRBJ2-2, with D possibly TRBD2 on 5 matching bases. Germline assignment: CDR1 SGHNT and CDR2 YENEEA. The CDR3 is 15 residues long. With 2 bases removed from V and 3 bases from J, the gap between germline ends came to 10 bases. The CDR3 DNA reads TGTGCCAGCAGCTTAAGAGGGCCCGACACCGGGGAGCTGTTTTTT. It translates to CASSLRGPDTGELFF. The entire variable domain, with the rest obtained from reference TRBV11-3 and TRBJ2-2, is as follows: EAGVVQSPRYKIIEKKQPVAFWCNPISGHNTLYWYLQNLGQGPELLIRYENEEAVDDSQLPKDRFSAERLKGVDSTLKIQPAELGDSAVYLCASSLRGPDTGELFFGEGSRLTVL.